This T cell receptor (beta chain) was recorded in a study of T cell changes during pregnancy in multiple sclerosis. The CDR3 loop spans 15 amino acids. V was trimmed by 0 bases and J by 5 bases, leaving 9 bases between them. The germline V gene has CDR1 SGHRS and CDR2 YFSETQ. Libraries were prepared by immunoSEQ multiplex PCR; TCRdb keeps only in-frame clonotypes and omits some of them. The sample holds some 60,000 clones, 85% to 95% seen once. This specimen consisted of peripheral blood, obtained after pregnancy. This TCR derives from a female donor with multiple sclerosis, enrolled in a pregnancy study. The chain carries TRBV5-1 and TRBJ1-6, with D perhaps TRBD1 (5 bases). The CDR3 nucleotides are TGCGCCAGCAGCTTGGCCAGGGTCAATAATTCACCCCTCCACTTT. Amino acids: CASSLARVNNSPLHF.